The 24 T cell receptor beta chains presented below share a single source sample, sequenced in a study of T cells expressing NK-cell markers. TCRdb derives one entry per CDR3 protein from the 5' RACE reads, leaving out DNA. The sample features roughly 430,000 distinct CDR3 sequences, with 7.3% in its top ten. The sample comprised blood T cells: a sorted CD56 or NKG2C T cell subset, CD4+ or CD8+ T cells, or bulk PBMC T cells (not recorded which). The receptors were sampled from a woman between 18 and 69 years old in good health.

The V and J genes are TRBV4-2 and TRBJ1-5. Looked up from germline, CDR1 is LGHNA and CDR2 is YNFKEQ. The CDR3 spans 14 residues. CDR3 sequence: CASSARDSNQPQHF.

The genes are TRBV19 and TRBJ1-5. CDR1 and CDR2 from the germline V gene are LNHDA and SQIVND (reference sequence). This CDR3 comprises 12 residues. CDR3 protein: CASSIAREPQHF.

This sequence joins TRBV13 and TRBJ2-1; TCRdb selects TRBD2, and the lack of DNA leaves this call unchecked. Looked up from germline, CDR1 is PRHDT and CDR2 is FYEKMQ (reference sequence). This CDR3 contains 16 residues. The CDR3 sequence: CASSLNGGAWNNEQFF.

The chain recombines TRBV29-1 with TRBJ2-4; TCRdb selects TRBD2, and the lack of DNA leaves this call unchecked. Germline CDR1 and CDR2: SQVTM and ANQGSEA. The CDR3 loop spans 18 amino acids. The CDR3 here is CSAAYLAGGLNAKNIQYF.

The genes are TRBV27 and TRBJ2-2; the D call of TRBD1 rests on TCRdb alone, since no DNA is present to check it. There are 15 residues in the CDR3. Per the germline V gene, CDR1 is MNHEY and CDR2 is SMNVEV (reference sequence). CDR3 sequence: CASSDSRGQGGELFF.

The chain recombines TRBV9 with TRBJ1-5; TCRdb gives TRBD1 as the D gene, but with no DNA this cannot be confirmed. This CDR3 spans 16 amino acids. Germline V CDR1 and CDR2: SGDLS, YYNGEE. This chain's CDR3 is CASSVGGQVLGQPQHF.

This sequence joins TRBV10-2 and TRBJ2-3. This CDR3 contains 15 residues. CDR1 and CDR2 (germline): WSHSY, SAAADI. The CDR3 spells CASSESNNVADTQYF.

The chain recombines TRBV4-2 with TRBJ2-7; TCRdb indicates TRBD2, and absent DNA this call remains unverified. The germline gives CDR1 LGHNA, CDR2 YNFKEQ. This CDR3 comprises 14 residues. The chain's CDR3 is CASSQVAGVREQYF.

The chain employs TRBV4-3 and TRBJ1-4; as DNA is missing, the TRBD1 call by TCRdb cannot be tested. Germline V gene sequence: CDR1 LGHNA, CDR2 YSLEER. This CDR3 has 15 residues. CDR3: CASSQSSGQNEKLFF.

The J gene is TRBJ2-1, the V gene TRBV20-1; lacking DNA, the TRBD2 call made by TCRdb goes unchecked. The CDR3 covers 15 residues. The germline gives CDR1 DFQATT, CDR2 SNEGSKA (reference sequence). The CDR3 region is CSARVGWGPYNEQFF.

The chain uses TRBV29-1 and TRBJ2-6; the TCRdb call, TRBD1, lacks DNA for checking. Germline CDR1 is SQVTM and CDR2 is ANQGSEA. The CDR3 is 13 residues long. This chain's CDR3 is CSVVYRESNVLTF. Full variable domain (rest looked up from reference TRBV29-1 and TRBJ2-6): SAVISQKPSRDICQRGTSLTIQCQVDSQVTMMFWYRQQPGQSLTLIATANQGSEATYESGFVIDKFPISRPNLTFSTLTVSNMSPEDSSIYLCSVVYRESNVLTFGAGSRLTVL.

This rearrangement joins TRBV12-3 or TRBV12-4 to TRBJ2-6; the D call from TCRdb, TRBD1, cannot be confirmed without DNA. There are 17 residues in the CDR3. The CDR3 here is CASSPQGNLPGANVLTF.

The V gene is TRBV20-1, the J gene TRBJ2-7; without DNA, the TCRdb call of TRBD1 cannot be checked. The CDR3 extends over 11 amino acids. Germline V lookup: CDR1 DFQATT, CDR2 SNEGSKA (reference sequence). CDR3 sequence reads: CSAPGYYEQYF.

CDR3 sequence: CAWNGGRDTQYF. The chain uses TRBV30 and TRBJ2-3. Germline-derived CDR1 and CDR2 are GTSNPN and SVGIG (reference sequence). The length of the CDR3 is 12 residues.

CDR3 sequence: CASSELGTRKTQYF. The V gene is TRBV25-1, the J gene TRBJ2-5. The germline gives CDR1 MGHDK, CDR2 SYGVNS. The CDR3 length is 14 residues.

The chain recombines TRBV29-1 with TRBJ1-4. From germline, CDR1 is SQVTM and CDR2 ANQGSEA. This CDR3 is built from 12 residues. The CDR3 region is CSVGRGYEKLFF. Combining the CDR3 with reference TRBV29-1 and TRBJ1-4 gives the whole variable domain SAVISQKPSRDICQRGTSLTIQCQVDSQVTMMFWYRQQPGQSLTLIATANQGSEATYESGFVIDKFPISRPNLTFSTLTVSNMSPEDSSIYLCSVGRGYEKLFFGSGTQLSVL.

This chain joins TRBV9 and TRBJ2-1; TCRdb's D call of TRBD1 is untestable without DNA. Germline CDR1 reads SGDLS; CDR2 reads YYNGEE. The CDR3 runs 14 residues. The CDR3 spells CASSPRTGFNEQFF.

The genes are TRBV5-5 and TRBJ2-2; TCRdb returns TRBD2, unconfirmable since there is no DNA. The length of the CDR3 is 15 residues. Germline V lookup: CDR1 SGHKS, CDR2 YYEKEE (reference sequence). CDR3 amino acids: CASSSDRLLTGELFF. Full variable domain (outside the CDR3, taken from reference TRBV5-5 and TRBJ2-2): DAGVTQSPTHLIKTRGQQVTLRCSPISGHKSVSWYQQVLGQGPQFIFQYYEKEERGRGNFPDRFSARQFPNYSSELNVNALLLGDSALYLCASSSDRLLTGELFFGEGSRLTVL.

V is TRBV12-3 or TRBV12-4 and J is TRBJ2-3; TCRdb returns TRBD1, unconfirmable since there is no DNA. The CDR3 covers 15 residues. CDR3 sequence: CASRLAGGRADTQYF.

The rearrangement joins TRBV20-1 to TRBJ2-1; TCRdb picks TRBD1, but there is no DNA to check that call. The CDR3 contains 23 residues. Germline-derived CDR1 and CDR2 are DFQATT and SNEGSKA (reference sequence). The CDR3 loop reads CSARPIINPGTGTSGPYYNEQFF.

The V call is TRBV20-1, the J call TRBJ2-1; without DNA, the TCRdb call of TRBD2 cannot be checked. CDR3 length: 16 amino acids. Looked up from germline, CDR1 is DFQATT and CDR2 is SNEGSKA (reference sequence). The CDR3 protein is CSANKREGPSYNEQFF.

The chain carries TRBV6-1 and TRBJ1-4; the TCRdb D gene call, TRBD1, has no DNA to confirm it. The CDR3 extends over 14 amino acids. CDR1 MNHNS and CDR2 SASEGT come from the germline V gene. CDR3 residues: CASRRQGGNEKLFF.

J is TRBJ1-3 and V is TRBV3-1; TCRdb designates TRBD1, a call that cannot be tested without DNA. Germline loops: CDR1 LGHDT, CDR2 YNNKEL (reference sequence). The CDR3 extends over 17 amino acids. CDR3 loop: CASSQNPPSGPGNTIYF.

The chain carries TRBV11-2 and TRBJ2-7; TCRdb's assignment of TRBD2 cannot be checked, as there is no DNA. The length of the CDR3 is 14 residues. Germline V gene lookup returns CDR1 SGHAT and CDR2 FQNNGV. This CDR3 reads CASSLEGRFYEQYF.